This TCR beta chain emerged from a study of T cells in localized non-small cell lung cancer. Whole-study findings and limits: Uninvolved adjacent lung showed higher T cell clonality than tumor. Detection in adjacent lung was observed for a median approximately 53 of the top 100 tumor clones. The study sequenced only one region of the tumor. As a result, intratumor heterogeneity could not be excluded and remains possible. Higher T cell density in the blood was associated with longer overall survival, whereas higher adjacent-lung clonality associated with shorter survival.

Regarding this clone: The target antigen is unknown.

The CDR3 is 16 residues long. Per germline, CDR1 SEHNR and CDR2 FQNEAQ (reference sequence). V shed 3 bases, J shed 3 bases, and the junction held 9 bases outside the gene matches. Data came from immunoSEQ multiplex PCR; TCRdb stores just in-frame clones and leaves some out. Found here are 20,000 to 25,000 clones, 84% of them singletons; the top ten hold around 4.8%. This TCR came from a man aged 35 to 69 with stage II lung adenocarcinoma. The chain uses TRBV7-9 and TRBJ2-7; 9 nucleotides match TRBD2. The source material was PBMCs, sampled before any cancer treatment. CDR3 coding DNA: TGTGCCAGCAGCTTGTACCTAGCGGGATATGACTACGAGCAGTACTTC. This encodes CASSLYLAGYDYEQYF.